The 23 T cell receptor beta chains below come from one sample, sequenced in a study of T-cell memory formation after mild COVID-19. TCRdb re-called the 5' RACE reads with MiXCR, one entry per CDR3 protein. This sample yields under 300,000 distinct CDR3 sequences, of which about 17% are seen a single time; approximately 3.5% belongs to the top ten. Sequences were obtained from PBMCs or a T cell subset sorted from them (not recorded which). The receptor set was obtained from a man aged 18 to 29 who had mild COVID-19 (a few samples of this study predate the infection). Cell type and time point are not known.

The chain has TRBV20-1 and TRBJ2-7; 7 positions agree with TRBD1. CDR3 length equals 14 residues. The junction had 8 bases not matched to a gene; V was cut back by 0 bases and J by 6 bases. CDR1 is DFQATT, CDR2 SNEGSKA, per germline (reference sequence). The CDR3 loop reads CSAREIKQGREQYV. CDR3 DNA: TGCAGTGCTAGAGAAATAAAACAGGGGCGCGAGCAGTACGTC.

This clonotype was counted once. This rearrangement joins TRBV18 to TRBJ1-1; TRBD1 is a possible D gene (6 bases). Germline lookup yields CDR1 KGHSH and CDR2 LQKENI. The V end was cut by 8 bases, the J end by 6 bases, with 22 bases between. The CDR3 length is 15 residues. Written as DNA, the CDR3 is TGTGCCAGCGCGTCCACAGGGAGACCAGGATCTGAAGCTTTCTTT. Amino acids: CASASTGRPGSEAFF.

This clonotype was seen only a few times. The chain is built from TRBV20-1 and TRBJ1-6, with TRBD1 matching over 12 bases. The V gene's germline CDR1 is DFQATT and CDR2 SNEGSKA (reference sequence). This CDR3 has 13 amino acids. J lost 11 bases, V lost 5 bases, and 4 bases had no gene match. The CDR3 nucleotides are TGCAGTGCTCGGGACAGGGGGCCGGCACCCCTCCACTTT. Encoded protein: CSARDRGPAPLHF.

V gene TRBV5-1 combines with J gene TRBJ2-7, with TRBD1 matching 8 bases. The CDR3 is 14 amino acids. Looked up from germline, CDR1 is SGHRS and CDR2 is YFSETQ. Losses at the gene ends were 5 bases for V and 5 bases for J; bases not matched to a gene: 9. CDR3 nucleotides: TGCGCCAGCAGGCGGCGGGACAGGCGGGACGAGCAGTACTTC. Translated: CASRRRDRRDEQYF.

A few counts support this clonotype. V is TRBV20-1 and J is TRBJ1-2; D unresolved. V lost 0 bases and J 1 base, leaving 9 bases between the germline ends. Germline V gene lookup returns CDR1 DFQATT and CDR2 SNEGSKA (reference sequence). The CDR3 totals 14 residues. In nucleotides, the CDR3 is TGCAGTGCTAGAGATAGGGCCAATAACTATGGCTACACCTTC. It yields the protein CSARDRANNYGYTF.

The chain couples TRBV6-1 to TRBJ1-2; D call uncertain. V shed 2 bases and J shed 4 bases, with 8 bases lying between them. The germline gives CDR1 MNHNS, CDR2 SASEGT. The CDR3 contains 13 residues. The CDR3, as DNA: TGTGCCAGCAGTGAACGCGGTTTCTATGGCTACACCTTC. Residues: CASSERGFYGYTF.

The chain combines TRBV4-1 with TRBJ2-3, with D tentatively TRBD1 (6 bases). Trimming took off 4 bases at V and 0 bases at J, with 14 bases between the two ends. This CDR3 has 16 amino acids. CDR1 MGHRA and CDR2 YSYEKL come from the germline V gene. CDR3 sequence reads: CASSPPGTLSTDTQYF. CDR3 sequence (DNA): TGCGCCAGCAGCCCACCGGGGACACTTAGCACAGATACGCAGTATTTT.

The V and J genes are TRBV4-3 and TRBJ1-2; 8 bases agree with TRBD1. The CDR3 has 17 residues. V lost 1 base to trimming and J lost 1 base; unmatched junction nucleotides: 8. The germline gives CDR1 LGHNA, CDR2 YSLEER. The CDR3 nucleotides read TGCGCCAGCAGCCAAGCCGTGGGGACAGGAGTTAACTATGGCTACACCTTC. Protein product: CASSQAVGTGVNYGYTF.

J is TRBJ2-5 and V is TRBV7-2, with 10 nucleotides matching TRBD2. This CDR3 is built from 14 residues. Germline V gene lookup returns CDR1 SGHTA and CDR2 FQGNSA. V lost 6 bases, J lost 4 bases, and 5 bases stayed unmatched. As DNA, the CDR3 is TGTGCCAGCAGATCAGCGGGGGGGCGAGAGACCCAGTACTTC. Its protein is CASRSAGGRETQYF.

The chain combines TRBV20-1 with TRBJ2-3, with D maybe TRBD1 (7 bases). V shed 6 bases and J shed 3 bases, with 16 bases lying between them. There are 14 residues in the CDR3. Germline assignment: CDR1 DFQATT and CDR2 SNEGSKA (reference sequence). This CDR3 reads CSAPLQGRTDTQYF. The CDR3 nucleotides are TGCAGTGCACCTTTACAGGGGAGGACAGATACGCAGTATTTT.

This clonotype was counted at least ten times. V usage is TRBV6-5 and J usage is TRBJ2-3; D is possibly TRBD2 (5 bases). The CDR3 loop spans 14 amino acids. CDR1 and CDR2 (germline): MNHEY, SVGAGI. V was shortened by 2 bases and J by 1 base, with 7 bases between the two germline ends. CDR3 in amino acids: CASSYAGGTDTQYF. The CDR3 DNA follows: TGTGCCAGCAGTTACGCGGGCGGCACAGATACGCAGTATTTT.

This clonotype has ten or more counts. The chain combines TRBV5-1 with TRBJ2-6; the D gene is possibly TRBD1 (6 bases). CDR3 length equals 14 residues. The germline gives CDR1 SGHRS, CDR2 YFSETQ. The germline V and J ends were trimmed by 7 bases and 4 bases, with 12 bases remaining between them. This chain's CDR3 is CASRQAGGANVLTF. In DNA, the CDR3 is TGCGCCAGCCGACAGGCCGGCGGGGCCAACGTCCTGACTTTC. Full variable domain (outside the CDR3, taken from reference TRBV5-1 and TRBJ2-6): KAGVTQTPRYLIKTRGQQVTLSCSPISGHRSVSWYQQTPGQGLQFLFEYFSETQRNKGNFPGRFSGRQFSNSRSEMNVSTLELGDSALYLCASRQAGGANVLTFGAGSRLTVL.

This clonotype was counted only a few times. This chain links TRBV4-3 with TRBJ2-3; 15 nucleotides match TRBD2. The CDR3 loop spans 17 amino acids. V shed 5 bases, J shed 5 bases, and the junction held 8 bases outside the gene matches. Germline V gene lookup returns CDR1 LGHNA and CDR2 YSLEER. CDR3 residues: CASSFGLAGGWGDTQYF. CDR3 in DNA: TGCGCCAGCAGCTTCGGACTAGCGGGGGGGTGGGGAGATACGCAGTATTTT.

The chain carries TRBV7-2 and TRBJ2-3; D assignment may be TRBD1 or TRBD2 (6 bases each). The CDR3 extends over 16 amino acids. CDR1 and CDR2 (germline): SGHTA, FQGNSA. The V gene lost 1 base and the J gene lost 5 bases, with 16 bases spanning the gap. CDR3 protein: CASSLGPRGVGDTQYF. The CDR3 DNA reads TGTGCCAGCAGCTTAGGACCTAGGGGGGTCGGAGATACGCAGTATTTT.

V and J are TRBV30 and TRBJ2-7; D remains unclear. Germline CDR1 reads GTSNPN; CDR2 reads SVGIG (reference sequence). Trimming pared 1 base from V and 3 bases from J, leaving 4 bases between. CDR3 length: 11 amino acids. CDR3 bases: TGTGCCTGGAGTGAATTCTACGAGCAGTACTTC. Translating it yields CAWSEFYEQYF.

This clonotype was detected only a few times. The CDR3, as DNA: TGTGCCAGCAGCCAAGCGGGGCCTCCCCTCCACTTT. Its translation is CASSQAGPPLHF. The chain joins TRBV3-1 to TRBJ1-6; D may be TRBD1 (5 bases). The germline V and J ends were trimmed by 1 base and 13 bases, with 8 bases remaining between them. Looked up from germline, CDR1 is LGHDT and CDR2 is YNNKEL (reference sequence). This CDR3 is built from 12 residues. The complete variable domain, with remaining parts taken from reference TRBV3-1 and TRBJ1-6, reads DTAVSQTPKYLVTQMGNDKSIKCEQNLGHDTMYWYKQDSKKFLKIMFSYNNKELIINETVPNRFSPKSPDKAHLNLHINSLELGDSAVYFCASSQAGPPLHFGNGTRLTVT.

This clonotype was seen many times. This chain joins TRBV6-2 or TRBV6-3 and TRBJ2-1; D gene ambiguous. Germline CDR1 MNHEY, CDR2 SVGEGT. This CDR3 is built from 13 residues. Deletions cut 7 bases from V and 6 bases from J, with 13 bases between. The CDR3 DNA sequence: TGTGCCAGCACCTACGGGTTGTTCAATGAGCAGTTCTTC. Its protein product is CASTYGLFNEQFF.

V and J are TRBV14 and TRBJ2-7; TRBD1 matches at 8 bases. This CDR3 is 12 amino acids long. Trimming at V came to 9 bases and at J to 6 bases, leaving 7 bases not matched to a gene. CDR1 is SGHDN, CDR2 FVKESK, per germline. This CDR3 is CASSRGRREQYV. In DNA, the CDR3 is TGTGCCAGTTCCAGGGGGCGCCGCGAGCAGTACGTC.

In this sample, this clonotype turned up a few times. The chain uses TRBV5-1 and TRBJ1-3; weak D call: TRBD1 (5 bases). The germline CDR1 and CDR2 sequences are SGHRS and YFSETQ. V was shortened by 0 bases and J by 4 bases, with 11 bases between the two germline ends. The CDR3 sequence is 15 residues long. CDR3: CASSLAGGFGNTIYF. The CDR3 DNA sequence: TGCGCCAGCAGCTTGGCCGGGGGATTCGGAAACACCATATATTTT.

This clonotype was seen more than once but under ten times. The chain links TRBV20-1 to TRBJ2-4, with a tentative D call TRBD1 (6 bases). Per the germline V gene, CDR1 is DFQATT and CDR2 is SNEGSKA (reference sequence). V was shortened by 5 bases and J by 0 bases, with 11 bases between the two germline ends. The CDR3 consists of 14 residues. The CDR3 sequence is CSAPGQLAKNIQYF. The CDR3, as DNA: TGCAGTGCTCCCGGACAGTTAGCCAAAAACATTCAGTACTTC.

The CDR3 coding sequence is TGTGCCAGCAGCTTAGGTACAGCTAATGAGCAGTTCTTC. Encoded protein: CASSLGTANEQFF. The rearrangement joins TRBV7-2 to TRBJ2-1; D not certain. The CDR3 is 13 amino acids. V lost 1 base to trimming and J lost 7 bases, with 8 bases between them. The germline V gene encodes CDR1 SGHTA and CDR2 FQGNSA.

Comment on this clonotype: This may arise from a read error, as a much more abundant clone is one base away. This chain joins TRBV7-2 and TRBJ1-5; a weak D match, TRBD1 (6 bases). The CDR3 length is 15 residues. V lost 5 bases, J lost 6 bases, and 17 bases lay in between. CDR1 is SGHTA and CDR2 is FQGNSA in the germline V gene. The CDR3 sequence: CASSLTGTNTQPQHF. In DNA form, the CDR3 reads TGTGCCAGCAGCCTCACCGGGACAAACACTCAGCCCCAGCATTTT.

Only a few counts were recorded for this clonotype. The J gene is TRBJ1-3, the V gene TRBV30; 8 bases map to TRBD1. The CDR3 is 19 amino acids. The J segment lost 3 bases and the V segment lost 0 bases, leaving 16 bases of the junction unmatched. Germline loops: CDR1 GTSNPN, CDR2 SVGIG (reference sequence). CDR3 nucleotides: TGTGCCTGGAGTGTACGGTTGGACAGGGTCATATGGCGTGGAAACACCATATATTTT. This encodes CAWSVRLDRVIWRGNTIYF.